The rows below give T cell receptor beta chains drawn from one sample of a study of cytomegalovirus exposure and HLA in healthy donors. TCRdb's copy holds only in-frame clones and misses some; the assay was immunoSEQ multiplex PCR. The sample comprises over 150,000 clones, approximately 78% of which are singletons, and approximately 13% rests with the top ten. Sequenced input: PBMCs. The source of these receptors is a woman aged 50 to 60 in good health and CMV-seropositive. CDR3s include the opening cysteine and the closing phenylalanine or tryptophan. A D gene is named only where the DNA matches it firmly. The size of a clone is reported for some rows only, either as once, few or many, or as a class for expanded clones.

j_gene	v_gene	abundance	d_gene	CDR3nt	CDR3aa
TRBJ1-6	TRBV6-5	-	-	TGTGCCAGCAGTTACCGGGACATTGATTCACCCCTCCACTTT	CASSYRDIDSPLHF
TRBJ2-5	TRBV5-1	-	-	TGCGCCAGCAGCTTACTAGGGCCCCAAGAGACCCAGTACTTC	CASSLLGPQETQYF
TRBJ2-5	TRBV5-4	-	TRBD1	TGTGCCAGCAGCCCAGGCGGACAGGGAGGTTTTTTTGAGACCCAGTACTTC	CASSPGGQGGFFETQYF
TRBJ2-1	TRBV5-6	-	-	TGTGCCAGCAGCTTACGGACTATTTACAATGAGCAGTTCTTC	CASSLRTIYNEQFF
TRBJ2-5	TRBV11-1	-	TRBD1	TGTGCCAGCAGCTTAGACAGGGGGCAATTCGAGACCCAGTACTTC	CASSLDRGQFETQYF
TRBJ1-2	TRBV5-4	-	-	TGTGCCAGCTCCTCGAGGGGGAGCTATGGCTACACCTTC	CASSSRGSYGYTF
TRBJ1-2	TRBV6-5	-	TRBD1	TGTGCCAGCAGGACAGGGGGCTATGGCTACACCTTC	CASRTGGYGYTF
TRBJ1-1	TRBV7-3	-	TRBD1	TGTGCCAGCAGCTCACAGGGGCTGGGGACTGAAGCTTTCTTT	CASSSQGLGTEAFF
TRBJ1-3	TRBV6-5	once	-	TGTGCCAGCAGTGAGGGCAGCTCTGGAAACACCATATATTTT	CASSEGSSGNTIYF
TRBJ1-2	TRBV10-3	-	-	TGTGCCATCAGCGTAGGGCAGGGAAACTATGGCTACACCTTC	CAISVGQGNYGYTF
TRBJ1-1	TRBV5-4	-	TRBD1	TGTGCCAGCAGTTCTGACCCTGTGACAGGGGGTACTGAAGCTTTCTTT	CASSSDPVTGGTEAFF
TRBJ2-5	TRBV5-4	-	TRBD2	TGTGCCAGCAGCTTTAAGCCCGCGGCTAGCGGACAAGAGACCCAGTACTTC	CASSFKPAASGQETQYF
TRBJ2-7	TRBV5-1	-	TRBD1	TGCGCCAGCAGCCCGGGACAGGGGTCCACCTACGAGCAGTACTTC	CASSPGQGSTYEQYF
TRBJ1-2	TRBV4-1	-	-	TGCGCCAGCAGCCAAGAGATGGGAGGGAGGCGCTACACCTTC	CASSQEMGGRRYTF
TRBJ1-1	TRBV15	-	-	TGTGCCACCAGCAGGGATGCCGCGGCCGCTGAAGCTTTCTTT	CATSRDAAAAEAFF
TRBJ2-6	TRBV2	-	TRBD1	TGTGCCAGCAGTGAAGAGGGGGCGGAGGCCAACGTCCTGACTTTC	CASSEEGAEANVLTF
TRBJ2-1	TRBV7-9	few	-	TGTGCCAGCAGCTTAGTGCAGGTAGACTACAATGAGCAGTTCTTC	CASSLVQVDYNEQFF
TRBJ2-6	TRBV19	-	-	TGTGCCAGTAGTAAACAGGGCATTGGGGCCAACGTCCTGACTTTC	CASSKQGIGANVLTF
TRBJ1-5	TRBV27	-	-	TGTGCCAGCAGATTCCTATCGGGTGACCAGCCCCAGCATTTT	CASRFLSGDQPQHF
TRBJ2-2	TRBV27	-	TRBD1	TGTGCCAGCAGTTTGCGGACAGGGGAGAACACCGGGGAGCTGTTTTTT	CASSLRTGENTGELFF
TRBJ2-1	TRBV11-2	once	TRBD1	TGTGCCAGCAGCCATCTTAGGGGACAGGCTGAGGGTGAGCAGTTCTTC	CASSHLRGQAEGEQFF
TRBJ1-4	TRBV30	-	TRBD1	TGTGCCTGGAGTGACAGGGGGCTGAATGAAAAACTGTTTTTT	CAWSDRGLNEKLFF
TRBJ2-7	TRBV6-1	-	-	TGTGCCAGCAGTGAAGCAGCCCTGGTCAACGAGCAGTACTTC	CASSEAALVNEQYF
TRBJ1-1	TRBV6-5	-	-	TGTGCCAGCAGTTACAGGGGGGGATCGGTTGGTACTGAAGCTTTCTTT	CASSYRGGSVGTEAFF
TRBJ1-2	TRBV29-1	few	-	TGCAGCGTTTTCCAAGGGGATTGGGGGGAAGAAGACTATGGCTACACCTTC	CSVFQGDWGEEDYGYTF
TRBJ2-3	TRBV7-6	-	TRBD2	TGTGCCAGCACCCCCCTCCCTAGCGGGGGTTACCCGCGTCCAGATACGCAGTATTTT	CASTPLPSGGYPRPDTQYF
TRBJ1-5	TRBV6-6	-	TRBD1	TGTGCCAGCAGCCCCCCCGACAGGGGGGTATATCAGCCCCAGCATTTT	CASSPPDRGVYQPQHF
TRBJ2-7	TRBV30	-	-	TGTGCCTGGGCTCAGTTTAACGAGCAGTACTTC	CAWAQFNEQYF
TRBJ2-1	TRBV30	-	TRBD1	TGTGCCCTGGCGAGGGGGCCGGGTGAGCAGTTCTTC	CALARGPGEQFF
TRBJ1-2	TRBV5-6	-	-	TGTGCCAGCAGTAGGGGAGGGAACTATGGCTACACCTTC	CASSRGGNYGYTF
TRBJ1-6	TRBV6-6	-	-	TGTGCCAGCAGGATAGAGGGTGGCAGGAATTCACCCCTCCACTTT	CASRIEGGRNSPLHF
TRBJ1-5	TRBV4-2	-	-	TGTGCCAGCAGCCAAGATGGGGCTAGGGATCAGCCCCAGCATTTT	CASSQDGARDQPQHF
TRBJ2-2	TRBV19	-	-	TGTGCCACCCAGCCGAATTGGGGGGGCCTGAACACCGGGGAGCTGTTTTTT	CATQPNWGGLNTGELFF
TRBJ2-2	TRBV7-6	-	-	TGTGCCAGCAGCGATCTCTCGGGGAACACCGGGGAGCTGTTTTTT	CASSDLSGNTGELFF
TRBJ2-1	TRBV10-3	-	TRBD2	TGTGCCATCAGTGAGGGGGTAGCGGGGGACAATGAGCAGTTCTTC	CAISEGVAGDNEQFF
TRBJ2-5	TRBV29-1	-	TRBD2	TGCAGCGACGGGACTAGCGGGGTGAACTTC	CSDGTSGVNF
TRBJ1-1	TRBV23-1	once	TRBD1	TGCGCCAGCAGTCAAATGCCTACAGGGGCCTGGAACACTGAAGCTTTCTTT	CASSQMPTGAWNTEAFF
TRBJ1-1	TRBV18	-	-	TGTGCCAGCTCACCACAGAGAAACACTGAAGCTTTCTTT	CASSPQRNTEAFF
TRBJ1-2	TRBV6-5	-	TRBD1	TGTGCCAGTAGACGTGGACAGGGGTATGGCTACACCTTC	CASRRGQGYGYTF
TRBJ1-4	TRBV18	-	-	TGTGCCAGCTCACCCCAGAATGAAAAACTGTTTTTT	CASSPQNEKLFF
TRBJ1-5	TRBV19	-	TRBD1	TGTGCCAGTAGTTATAATTCAGGGGGCAGGCAGCCCCAGCATTTT	CASSYNSGGRQPQHF
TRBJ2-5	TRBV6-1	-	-	TGTGCCAGCAGTGAGAGCCAAGAGACCCAGTACTTC	CASSESQETQYF
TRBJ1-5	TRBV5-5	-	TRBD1	TGTGCCAGCAGCTTGGGGACAGGGGATCAGCCCCAGCATTTT	CASSLGTGDQPQHF
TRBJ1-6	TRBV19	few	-	TGTGCCAGTAGTACCATACAGGGTGGGCCCCTCCACTTT	CASSTIQGGPLHF
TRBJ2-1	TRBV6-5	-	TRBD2	TGTGCCAGCAGTGCCGGGGGGGCCCCCCTCTTC	CASSAGGAPLF
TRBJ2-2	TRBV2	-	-	TGTGCCAGCAGGGAGCCCGGGGAGCTGTTTTTT	CASREPGELFF
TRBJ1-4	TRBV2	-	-	TGTGCCAGCAGCCCAATGGAAAAACTGTTTTTT	CASSPMEKLFF
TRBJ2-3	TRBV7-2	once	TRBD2	TGTGCCAGCAGGAGGCGCGGGGGGGCAACAGATACGCAGTATTTT	CASRRRGGATDTQYF
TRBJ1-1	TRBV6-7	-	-	TGTGCCAGCAGTTACTCGAAAGGTAGCGGGGGGAACACTGAAGCTTTCTTT	CASSYSKGSGGNTEAFF
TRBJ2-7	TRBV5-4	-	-	TGTGCCAGCAGCTCGAAGCAGGGTGGCGAGCAGTACTTC	CASSSKQGGEQYF
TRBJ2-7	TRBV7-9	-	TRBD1	TGTGCCAGCAGCTCTCCCAGGACAGGGGGCTACTACGAGCAGTACTTC	CASSSPRTGGYYEQYF
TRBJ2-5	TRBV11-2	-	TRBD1	TGTGCCAGCAGCTTAGGGGACAGGGAATTCCCTCAAGAGACCCAGTACTTC	CASSLGDREFPQETQYF
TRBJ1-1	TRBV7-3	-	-	TGTGCCAGCAGCCAAACGACAGGCGCGAACACTGAAGCTTTCTTT	CASSQTTGANTEAFF
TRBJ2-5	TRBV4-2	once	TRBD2	TGTGCCAGCAGCCAAGAGGCGAGCGGGGGGCTTTGGGAGACCCAGTACTTC	CASSQEASGGLWETQYF